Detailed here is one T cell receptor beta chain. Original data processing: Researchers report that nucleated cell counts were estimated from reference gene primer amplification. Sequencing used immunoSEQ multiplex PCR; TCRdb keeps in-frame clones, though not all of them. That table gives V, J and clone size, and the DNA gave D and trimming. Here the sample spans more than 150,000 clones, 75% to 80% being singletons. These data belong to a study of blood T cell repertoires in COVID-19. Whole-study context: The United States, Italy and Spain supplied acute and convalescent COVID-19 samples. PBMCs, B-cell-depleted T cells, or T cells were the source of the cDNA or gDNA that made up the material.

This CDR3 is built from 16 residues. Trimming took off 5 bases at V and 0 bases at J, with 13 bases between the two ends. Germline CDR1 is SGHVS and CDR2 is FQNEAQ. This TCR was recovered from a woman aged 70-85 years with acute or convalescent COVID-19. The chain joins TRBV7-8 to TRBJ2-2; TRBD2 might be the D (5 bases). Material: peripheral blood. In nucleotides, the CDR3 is TGTGCCAGCAGCCCAAGGCGGCGGGCGAACACCGGGGAGCTGTTTTTT. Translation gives CASSPRRRANTGELFF. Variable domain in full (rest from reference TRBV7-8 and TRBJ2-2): GAGVSQSPRYKVAKRGQDVALRCDPISGHVSLFWYQQALGQGPEFLTYFQNEAQLDKSGLPSDRFFAERPEGSVSTLKIQRTQQEDSAVYLCASSPRRRANTGELFFGEGSRLTVL.